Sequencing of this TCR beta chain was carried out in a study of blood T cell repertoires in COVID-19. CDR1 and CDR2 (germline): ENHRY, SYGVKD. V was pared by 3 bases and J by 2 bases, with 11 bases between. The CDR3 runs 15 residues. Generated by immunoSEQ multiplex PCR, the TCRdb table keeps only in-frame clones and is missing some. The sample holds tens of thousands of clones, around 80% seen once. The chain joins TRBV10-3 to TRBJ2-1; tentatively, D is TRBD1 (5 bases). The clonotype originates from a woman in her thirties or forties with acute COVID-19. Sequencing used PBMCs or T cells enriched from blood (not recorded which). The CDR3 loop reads CAISDKSGTYNEQFF. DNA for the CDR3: TGTGCCATCAGTGATAAATCAGGGACCTACAATGAGCAGTTCTTC.